The 21 T cell receptor beta chains given below trace back to one sample, sequenced in a study of blood T cell repertoires in COVID-19. The repertoire was sequenced with immunoSEQ multiplex PCR; TCRdb's copy has only in-frame clones and lacks some. The profile shows a few hundred thousand clones, about 90% of them singletons. The sequencing input was peripheral blood. The receptors derive from a woman aged 18 to 35 who had recovered from COVID-19.

CDR3 DNA: TGTGCCAGCAGCCTCACGCTTGGGACAGGAGTCCCCTCTGGAAACACCATATATTTT. This encodes CASSLTLGTGVPSGNTIYF. The chain links TRBV14 to TRBJ1-3, with TRBD1 matching over 8 bases. The CDR3 spans 19 residues. Germline CDR1 SGHDN, CDR2 FVKESK. V shed 4 bases and J 0 bases; nucleotides not matched to a gene: 14.

This chain joins TRBV7-9 and TRBJ2-7; D possibly corresponds to TRBD2 (6 bases). V lost 2 bases, J lost 4 bases, and 18 bases lay in between. The CDR3 length is 16 residues. The germline gives CDR1 SEHNR, CDR2 FQNEAQ (reference sequence). The DNA of the CDR3 is TGTGCCAGCAGCTTACTCCAGGGTCTAGCGAGGTACGAGCAGTACTTC. This translates into CASSLLQGLARYEQYF.

The rearrangement links TRBV29-1 to TRBJ2-7; 7 bases line up with TRBD2. CDR3 length equals 15 residues. Germline V gives CDR1 SQVTM, CDR2 ANQGSEA. V gave up 1 base and J gave up 2 bases; unmatched junction bases: 8. The CDR3 DNA sequence: TGCAGCGTTGAAGCTAGACTAAGCGGGACCTACGAGCAGTACTTC. Translating it yields CSVEARLSGTYEQYF.

V gene TRBV7-2 combines with J gene TRBJ2-3, with unresolved D. Germline CDR1 is SGHTA and CDR2 is FQGNSA. The ends were cut back, 5 bases at V and 1 base at J, with 13 bases in the middle. This CDR3 contains 15 residues. The CDR3, as DNA: TGTGCCAGCAGCCCGTCTCCGGGTGGCACAGATACGCAGTATTTT. Translation: CASSPSPGGTDTQYF. Using reference TRBV7-2 and TRBJ2-3 for the parts outside the CDR3, the full variable domain is GAGVSQSPSNKVTEKGKDVELRCDPISGHTALYWYRQSLGQGLEFLIYFQGNSAPDKSGLPSDRFSAERTGGSVSTLTIQRTQQEDSAVYLCASSPSPGGTDTQYFGPGTRLTVL.

The V call is TRBV2, the J call TRBJ1-1, with D possibly matching TRBD1 (6 bases). The germline V and J ends were trimmed by 4 bases and 6 bases, with 12 bases remaining between them. Germline CDR1 and CDR2: SNHLY and FYNNEI. The CDR3 loop spans 13 amino acids. The CDR3 nucleotides read TGTGCCAGCAGTGTACAGGGTACCGCTGAAGCTTTCTTT. Its translation: CASSVQGTAEAFF.

The chain recombines TRBV2 with TRBJ1-1; 7 nucleotides match TRBD1. The CDR3 runs to 12 residues. Germline values: CDR1 SNHLY, CDR2 FYNNEI. After removal of 6 bases from V and 8 bases from J, the junction contained 6 bases not matched to a gene. The CDR3 coding sequence is TGTGCCAGCAGGAGACAGGGAACCGAAGCTTTCTTT. Protein product: CASRRQGTEAFF.

This clone was detected a few times. The chain is built from TRBV9 and TRBJ1-2, with D perhaps matching TRBD1 (5 bases). The CDR3 is 14 residues long. Germline V gene data show CDR1 as SGDLS and CDR2 as YYNGEE. With 3 bases removed from V and 7 bases from J, the gap between germline ends came to 16 bases. The CDR3 DNA reads TGTGCCAGCAGCGCCAGCCAGGGTAAGGGTGGCTACACCTTC. It translates to CASSASQGKGGYTF.

This clone was found once. V usage is TRBV10-2 and J usage is TRBJ2-1, with unresolved D. This CDR3 is built from 14 residues. Trimming cost V 3 bases and J 0 bases, with 6 bases left between them. Germline V gene sequence: CDR1 WSHSY, CDR2 SAAADI. The CDR3 here is CASSDISSYNEQFF. CDR3 DNA: TGCGCCAGCAGTGACATCAGCTCCTACAATGAGCAGTTCTTC.

This chain links TRBV24-1 with TRBJ2-2; a possible D gene is TRBD2 (6 bases). Looked up from germline, CDR1 is KGHDR and CDR2 is SFDVKD. V was clipped by 5 bases and J by 5 bases, with 11 bases between them. The CDR3 is 14 residues long. The CDR3 DNA is TGTGCCACCAGTGCCGCGGGATTTACCGGGGAGCTGTTTTTT. It codes for CATSAAGFTGELFF.

This rearrangement joins TRBV7-9 to TRBJ1-1, with D tentatively TRBD1 (5 bases). The CDR3 runs 15 residues. Germline V gene sequence: CDR1 SEHNR, CDR2 FQNEAQ (reference sequence). Deletions cut 1 base from V and 10 bases from J, with 19 bases between. The CDR3 loop reads CASSLGGQHQETAFF. The CDR3 nucleotides read TGTGCCAGCAGCTTAGGGGGCCAGCATCAGGAGACAGCTTTCTTT.

The gene calls are TRBV18 and TRBJ1-1; D call uncertain. V was pared by 6 bases and J by 6 bases, with 11 bases between. CDR1 and CDR2 from the germline V gene are KGHSH and LQKENI. There are 12 residues in the CDR3. The CDR3 loop reads CASSLSLAEAFF. Here the CDR3 DNA reads TGTGCCAGCTCCCTCTCCTTAGCTGAAGCTTTCTTT.

The gene calls are TRBV12-5 and TRBJ1-1; a possible D gene is TRBD1 (5 bases). Trimming stripped 4 bases from V and 5 bases from J, with 14 bases between. This CDR3 has 14 amino acids. Per germline, CDR1 LGHNT and CDR2 FRNRAP. CDR3 amino acids: CASGSHPRGTEAFF. The CDR3 coding sequence is TGTGCTAGTGGTTCTCATCCCCGGGGGACTGAAGCTTTCTTT.

This chain uses TRBV20-1 with TRBJ1-2; no clear D gene. CDR1 DFQATT and CDR2 SNEGSKA come from the germline V gene (reference sequence). V lost 0 bases, J lost 10 bases, and 9 bases lay in between. This CDR3 spans 11 amino acids. CDR3 loop: CSARDLPSYTF. In DNA, the CDR3 is TGCAGTGCTAGAGATCTCCCCTCCTACACCTTC.

This sequence joins TRBV10-3 and TRBJ2-3; 10 positions match TRBD2. In germline, CDR1 is ENHRY, CDR2 SYGVKD. J was trimmed by 0 bases and V by 7 bases; bases with no gene match: 10. This CDR3 has 17 amino acids. In nucleotides, the CDR3 is TGTGCCATCAAATCCGGACTAGCGGCAACTAGCACAGATACGCAGTATTTT. Residues: CAIKSGLAATSTDTQYF.

This chain links TRBV19 with TRBJ1-1; 11 bases fit TRBD1. The CDR3 loop spans 15 amino acids. V was pared by 6 bases and J by 0 bases, with 3 bases of the junction left unmatched. Looked up from germline, CDR1 is LNHDA and CDR2 is SQIVND (reference sequence). CDR3 sequence: CASRDRGHLNTEAFF. CDR3 nucleotides: TGTGCCAGTAGGGACAGGGGGCATTTGAACACTGAAGCTTTCTTT.

The J gene is TRBJ2-1, the V gene TRBV19, with TRBD1 matching 7 bases. The germline V gene encodes CDR1 LNHDA and CDR2 SQIVND (reference sequence). The CDR3 contains 13 residues. Trimming took 9 bases from V and 3 from J; bases not matched to a gene: 5. CDR3 sequence reads: CASLGQVYNEQFF. As DNA, the CDR3 is TGTGCCAGCCTCGGACAGGTCTACAATGAGCAGTTCTTC.

V usage is TRBV2 and J usage is TRBJ2-5, with 8 bases identical to TRBD2. CDR1 and CDR2 from the germline V gene are SNHLY and FYNNEI. With V trimmed by 0 bases and J by 4 bases, 7 bases remained unmatched. The CDR3 spans 16 residues. Written as DNA, the CDR3 is TGTGCCAGCAGTGAAGCGCTTCAGGCGGGGGGAGAGACCCAGTACTTC. Amino acid sequence: CASSEALQAGGETQYF.

The chain employs TRBV9 and TRBJ2-3, with a tentative D call TRBD2 (5 bases). The CDR3 has 15 amino acids. V was shortened by 0 bases and J by 0 bases, with 8 bases between the two germline ends. CDR1 is SGDLS and CDR2 is YYNGEE in the germline V gene. For the CDR3, the DNA is TGTGCCAGCAGCGTAGTGGGCGGGAGCACAGATACGCAGTATTTT. This gives the protein CASSVVGGSTDTQYF.

This clone was seen more than once but under ten times. V and J are TRBV2 and TRBJ1-1; weak D call: TRBD1 (5 bases). Germline V gene sequence: CDR1 SNHLY, CDR2 FYNNEI. With 4 bases removed from V and 4 bases from J, the gap between germline ends came to 16 bases. The CDR3 has 15 residues. The DNA of the CDR3 is TGTGCCAGCAGTGGTTCAGGGTTCAGGAGCACTGAAGCTTTCTTT. Residues: CASSGSGFRSTEAFF.

The chain has TRBV14 and TRBJ1-1, with 12 positions matching TRBD1. V lost 10 bases and J lost 5; bases outside the gene matches: 17. Germline loops: CDR1 SGHDN, CDR2 FVKESK. The CDR3 spans 17 residues. The CDR3 DNA follows: TGTGCCAACTCTCGGCGGGACAGGGGGCTCCAGGGTACTGAAGCTTTCTTT. Translated: CANSRRDRGLQGTEAFF.

V is TRBV5-1 and J is TRBJ2-5; TRBD1 aligns across 8 bases. V lost 2 bases to trimming and J lost 4 bases; unmatched junction nucleotides: 7. CDR3 length equals 15 residues. The germline V gene has CDR1 SGHRS and CDR2 YFSETQ. CDR3 residues: CASSFQGAGGETQYF. CDR3 sequence (DNA): TGCGCCAGCAGCTTCCAGGGGGCTGGGGGAGAGACCCAGTACTTC.